These 9 T cell receptor beta chains were all obtained from the same sample, sequenced in a study of identical twins' blood T cells. TCRdb reprocessed the 5' RACE reads via MiXCR and lists one record per CDR3 protein. The data contain 350,000 to 400,000 distinct CDR3 sequences, roughly 30% of them singletons. Sequencing was carried out using PBMCs. The source is a woman aged 18-55 years in good health.

Concerning this clonotype itself: No conserved phenylalanine or tryptophan ends this CDR3, so it is likely a read error. The limits of the CDR3 on the DNA are not certain, so only TCRdb's listed CDR3 is given. The CDR3 here is CASSHSEEC. The chain employs TRBV6-5 and TRBJ1-5. In germline, CDR1 is MNHEY, CDR2 SVGAGI. A total of 9 residues make up the CDR3, ends included.

This clonotype was detected many times. This chain links TRBV29-1 with TRBJ1-2; possible D gene TRBD1, 5 bases. In germline, CDR1 is SQVTM, CDR2 ANQGSEA. Trimming took off 6 bases at V and 1 base at J, with 12 bases between the two ends. This CDR3 is built from 13 residues. The CDR3 bases are TGCAGCGTGTTACAGGACCTTAACTATGGCTACACCTTC. Translation gives CSVLQDLNYGYTF.

To note about this clonotype: The junction departs from the called germline gene at one end, perhaps through a read error. The chain links TRBV20-1 to TRBJ1-1; no clear D. This CDR3 spans 11 amino acids. CDR1 is DFQATT, CDR2 SNEGSKA, per germline (reference sequence). The CDR3 reads CSAGEIAEAFF. For the CDR3, the DNA is TGCAGTGCTGGAGAAATCGCTGAAGCTTTCTTT.

The V and J genes are TRBV19 and TRBJ1-2; D is possibly TRBD1 (6 bases). The CDR3 totals 14 residues. Per the germline V gene, CDR1 is LNHDA and CDR2 is SQIVND (reference sequence). V lost 7 bases and J 2 bases, leaving 14 bases between the germline ends. CDR3 region: CASTPSGGNYGYTF. For the CDR3, the DNA is TGTGCCAGTACCCCGTCTGGGGGCAACTATGGCTACACCTTC.

This clonotype showed up many times. V usage is TRBV5-1 and J usage is TRBJ2-1; 7 nucleotides align to TRBD2. The CDR3 consists of 15 residues. The germline gives CDR1 SGHRS, CDR2 YFSETQ. After removal of 7 bases from V and 0 bases from J, the junction contained 7 bases not matched to a gene. CDR3 amino acids: CASRGLPSSYNEQFF. CDR3 DNA: TGCGCCAGCCGGGGACTACCCTCCTCCTACAATGAGCAGTTCTTC.

The rearrangement uses TRBV3-1 and TRBJ1-1, with no clear D. V was trimmed by 1 base and J by 4 bases, leaving 16 bases between them. The CDR3 totals 16 residues. From germline, CDR1 is LGHDT and CDR2 YNNKEL (reference sequence). In DNA, the CDR3 is TGTGCCAGCAGCCAAGTATTCGGACTATCGAGCACTGAAGCTTTCTTT. Amino acid sequence: CASSQVFGLSSTEAFF.

Turning to this clonotype: Relative to the germline gene, one junction end is altered; a read error may explain this. V usage is TRBV5-1 and J usage is TRBJ2-1; D may be TRBD2 (6 bases). There are 17 residues in the CDR3. CDR1 and CDR2 (germline): SGHRS, YFSETQ. The CDR3 region is CASSSLLAVMGPNEQFF. The DNA for the CDR3 is TGCGCCAGCAGCTCCCTTTTAGCGGTAATGGGTCCCAATGAGCAATTCTTC.

There are a few counts of this clonotype. The chain employs TRBV29-1 and TRBJ2-7; D is perhaps TRBD1 (5 bases). Deletions cut 6 bases from V and 2 bases from J, with 14 bases between. CDR3 length: 13 amino acids. The V gene's germline CDR1 is SQVTM and CDR2 ANQGSEA. This CDR3 is CSVHGQNPYEQYF. The CDR3 coding sequence is TGCAGCGTCCACGGACAAAACCCCTACGAGCAGTACTTC.

This clonotype was found many times. The chain recombines TRBV12-5 with TRBJ1-5, with a tentative D call TRBD1 (5 bases). CDR1 and CDR2 from the germline V gene are LGHNT and FRNRAP. The CDR3 runs to 18 residues. Trimming shortened V by 0 bases and J by 4 bases, and 19 bases separated the two germline ends. DNA for the CDR3: TGTGCTAGTGGTTTGGTACTAGTAGCAGGGCTAGATAATCAGCCCCAGCATTTT. Its translation is CASGLVLVAGLDNQPQHF.